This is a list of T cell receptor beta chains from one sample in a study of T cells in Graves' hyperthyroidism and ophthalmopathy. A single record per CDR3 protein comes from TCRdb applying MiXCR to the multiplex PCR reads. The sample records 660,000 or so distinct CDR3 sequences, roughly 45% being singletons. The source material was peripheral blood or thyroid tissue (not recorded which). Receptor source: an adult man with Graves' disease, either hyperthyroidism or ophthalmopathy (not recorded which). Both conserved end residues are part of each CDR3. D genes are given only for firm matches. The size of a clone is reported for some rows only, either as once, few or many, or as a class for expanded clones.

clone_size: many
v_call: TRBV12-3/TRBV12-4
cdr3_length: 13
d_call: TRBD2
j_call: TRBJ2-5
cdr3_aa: CATNRDYQETQYF
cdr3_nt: TGTGCCACGAACCGGGACTATCAAGAGACCCAGTACTTC

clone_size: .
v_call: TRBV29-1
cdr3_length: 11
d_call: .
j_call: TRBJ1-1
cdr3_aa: CSVGVGTEAFF
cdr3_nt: TGCAGCGTTGGCGTGGGCACTGAAGCTTTCTTT

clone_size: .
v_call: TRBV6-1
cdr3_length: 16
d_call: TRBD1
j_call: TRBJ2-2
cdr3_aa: CASSEMDRANTGELFF
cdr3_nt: TGTGCCAGCAGTGAGATGGACAGGGCGAACACCGGGGAGCTGTTTTTT

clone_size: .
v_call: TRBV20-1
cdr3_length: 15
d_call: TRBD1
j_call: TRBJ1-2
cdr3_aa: CSARDPTGWNYGYTF
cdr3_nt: TGCAGTGCTAGAGATCCGACAGGGTGGAACTATGGCTACACCTTC

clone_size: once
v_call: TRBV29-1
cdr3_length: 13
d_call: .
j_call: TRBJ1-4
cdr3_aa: CSVDSATNEKLLF
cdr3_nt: TGCAGCGTTGACAGTGCAACTAATGAAAAACTGCTTTTT

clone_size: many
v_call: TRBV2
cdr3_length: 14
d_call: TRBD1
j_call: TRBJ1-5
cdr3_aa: CASSGRQGPQPQHF
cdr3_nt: TGTGCCAGCAGTGGTCGACAGGGCCCTCAGCCCCAGCATTTT

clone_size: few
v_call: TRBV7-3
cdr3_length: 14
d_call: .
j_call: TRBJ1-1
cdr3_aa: CASSLTLLNTEAFF
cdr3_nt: TGTGCCAGCAGCTTGACGCTTTTGAACACTGAAGCTTTCTTT

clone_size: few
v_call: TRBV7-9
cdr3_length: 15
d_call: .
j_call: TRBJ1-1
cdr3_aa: CASSRRNGLGTEAFF
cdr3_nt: TGTGCCAGCAGCCGTCGAAATGGCTTGGGCACTGAAGCTTTCTTT

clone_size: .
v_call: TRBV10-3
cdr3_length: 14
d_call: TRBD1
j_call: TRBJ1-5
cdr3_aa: CATGQGAGNQPQHF
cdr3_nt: TGTGCCACGGGCCAGGGGGCAGGCAATCAGCCCCAGCATTTT

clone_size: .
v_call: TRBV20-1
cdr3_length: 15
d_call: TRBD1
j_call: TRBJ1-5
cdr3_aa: CSARKGQGLNQPQHF
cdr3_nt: TGCAGTGCTAGGAAGGGACAGGGACTCAATCAGCCCCAGCATTTT

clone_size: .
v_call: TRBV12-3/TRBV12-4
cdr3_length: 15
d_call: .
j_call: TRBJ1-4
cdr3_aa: CASTKSGTTNEKLFF
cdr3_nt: TGTGCCAGCACCAAGTCGGGGACAACTAATGAAAAACTGTTTTTT

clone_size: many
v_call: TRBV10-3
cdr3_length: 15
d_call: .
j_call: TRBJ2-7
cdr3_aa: CAISELGGNVHEQYF
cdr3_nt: TGTGCCATCAGTGAGTTAGGGGGGAACGTTCACGAGCAGTACTTC

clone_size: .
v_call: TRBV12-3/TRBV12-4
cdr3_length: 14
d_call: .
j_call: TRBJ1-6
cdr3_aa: CASSFYRDNLPLHF
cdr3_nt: TGTGCCAGCAGTTTTTACAGGGATAATTTACCCCTCCACTTT

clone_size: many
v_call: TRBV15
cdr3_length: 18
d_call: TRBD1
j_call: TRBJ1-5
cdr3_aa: CATSREQGADNSNQPQHF
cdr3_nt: TGTGCCACCAGCAGAGAACAGGGGGCGGATAATAGCAATCAGCCCCAGCATTTT

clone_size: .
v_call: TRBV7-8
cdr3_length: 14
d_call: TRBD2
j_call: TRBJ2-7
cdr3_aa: CARLAGVSYYEQYF
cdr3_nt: TGTGCCAGACTAGCGGGGGTCTCCTACTACGAGCAGTACTTC

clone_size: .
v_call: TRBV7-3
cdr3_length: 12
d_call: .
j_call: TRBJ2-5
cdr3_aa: CASSLGGEAQYF
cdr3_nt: TGTGCCAGCAGCTTGGGCGGGGAGGCCCAGTACTTC

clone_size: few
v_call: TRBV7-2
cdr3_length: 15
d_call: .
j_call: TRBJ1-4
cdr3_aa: CATKPGEATNEKLFF
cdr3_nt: TGTGCCACCAAACCAGGGGAAGCAACTAATGAAAAACTGTTTTTT

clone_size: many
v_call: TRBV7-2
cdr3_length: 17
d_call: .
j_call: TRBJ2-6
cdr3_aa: CASSLGRAVSGANVLTF
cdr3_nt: TGTGCCAGCAGCTTAGGACGCGCCGTCTCTGGGGCCAACGTCCTGACTTTC

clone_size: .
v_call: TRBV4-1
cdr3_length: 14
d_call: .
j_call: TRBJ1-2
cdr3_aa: CASSQERRSYGYTF
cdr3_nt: TGCGCCAGCAGCCAAGAGCGGCGGAGTTATGGCTACACCTTC

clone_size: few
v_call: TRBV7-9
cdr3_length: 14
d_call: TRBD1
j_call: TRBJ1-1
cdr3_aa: CASSPGGASTEAFF
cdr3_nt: TGTGCCAGCAGCCCAGGGGGCGCGAGCACTGAAGCTTTCTTT

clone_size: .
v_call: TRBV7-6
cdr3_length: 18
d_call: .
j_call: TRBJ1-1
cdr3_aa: CASSYVRGDTVRNTEAFF
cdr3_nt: TGTGCCAGCAGCTACGTTAGGGGGGACACCGTTAGAAACACTGAAGCTTTCTTT

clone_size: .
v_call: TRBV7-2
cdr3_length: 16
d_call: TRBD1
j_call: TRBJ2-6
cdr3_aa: CASSRQGAHGANVLTF
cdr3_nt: TGTGCCAGCAGCAGACAGGGGGCCCATGGGGCCAACGTCCTGACTTTC

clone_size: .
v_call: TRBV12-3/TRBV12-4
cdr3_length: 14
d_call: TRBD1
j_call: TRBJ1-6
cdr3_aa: CASRSDRGGSPLHF
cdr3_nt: TGTGCCAGCAGATCAGACAGGGGTGGGTCACCCCTCCACTTT